This TCR beta chain was found in a study of shared clonotypes between healthy human individuals. Only in-frame clones appear in the TCRdb table, and some are missing; sequencing was by immunoSEQ multiplex PCR. The data show around 1.5 million clones, 95% to 99% seen once. This CDR3 spans 15 amino acids. The germline V gene has CDR1 SGHNT and CDR2 YYREEE (reference sequence). Trimming removed 2 bases from V and 1 base from J, with 9 bases in between. This TCR was sampled from a man in his thirties or forties in good health. Source material: naive CD4+ T cells sorted from blood. The subset: CD45RA+ positively selected. The chain joins TRBV5-4 to TRBJ2-2; D is perhaps TRBD1 (6 bases). The DNA for the CDR3 is TGTGCCAGCAGCTTCGTCAGGGGGAACACCGGGGAGCTGTTTTTT. Protein product: CASSFVRGNTGELFF.